What follows are 24 T cell receptor beta chains derived from one specimen sequenced in a study of blood T cell repertoires in COVID-19. Sequenced by immunoSEQ multiplex PCR; TCRdb stores in-frame clones only, minus some. The sample holds about 250,000 clones, 70% to 90% seen once. The sequencing sample was made of peripheral blood. The receptors come from a man younger than 30 with active or convalescent COVID-19.

This sequence joins TRBV29-1 and TRBJ2-7, with 11 nucleotides matching TRBD2. Germline loops: CDR1 SQVTM, CDR2 ANQGSEA. V lost 3 bases and J lost 4; bases outside the gene matches: 5. The CDR3 consists of 14 residues. For the CDR3, the DNA is TGCAGCGTTGATCTAGCTAGCGGGGGGTACGAGCAGTACTTC. It translates to CSVDLASGGYEQYF.

V and J are TRBV5-1 and TRBJ2-2; 7 positions agree with TRBD2. J lost 4 bases, V lost 4 bases, and 13 bases had no gene match. Germline V gives CDR1 SGHRS, CDR2 YFSETQ. The CDR3 is made up of 17 amino acids. CDR3 sequence: CASSPPGVRESTGELFF. CDR3 sequence (DNA): TGCGCCAGCAGCCCCCCGGGAGTGCGGGAGAGCACCGGGGAGCTGTTTTTT.

J is TRBJ1-4 and V is TRBV7-9; a weak D match, TRBD1 (5 bases). In germline, CDR1 is SEHNR, CDR2 FQNEAQ (reference sequence). The CDR3 spans 14 residues. V lost 2 bases and J lost 4, with 8 bases in between. The CDR3 nucleotides read TGTGCCAGCAGCTTAAGTCAGGGTAATGAAAAACTGTTTTTT. Protein product: CASSLSQGNEKLFF.

This rearrangement joins TRBV28 to TRBJ2-3; 8 bases match TRBD2. Germline V lookup: CDR1 MDHEN, CDR2 SYDVKM. The CDR3 totals 15 residues. The J segment lost 4 bases and the V segment lost 5 bases, leaving 8 bases of the junction unmatched. The CDR3 here is CASSPTSEGADTQYF. CDR3 coding DNA: TGTGCCAGCAGTCCGACTAGCGAGGGGGCAGATACGCAGTATTTT.

This chain links TRBV10-3 with TRBJ2-7; 10 bases align to TRBD2. Germline CDR1 reads ENHRY; CDR2 reads SYGVKD. V lost 3 bases and J lost 5; bases outside the gene matches: 16. The CDR3 loop spans 18 amino acids. CDR3 sequence: CAISEPGLAAKPSNEQYF. As DNA, the CDR3 is TGTGCCATCAGTGAACCCGGACTAGCGGCTAAGCCAAGTAACGAGCAGTACTTC.

The chain couples TRBV9 to TRBJ1-3; D gene ambiguous. V was shortened by 4 bases and J by 0 bases, with 11 bases between the two germline ends. Germline assignment: CDR1 SGDLS and CDR2 YYNGEE. This CDR3 is 15 amino acids long. The CDR3 nucleotides read TGTGCCAGCAGCCCATCCCCAATCTCTGGAAACACCATATATTTT. It yields the protein CASSPSPISGNTIYF.

The chain uses TRBV28 and TRBJ1-3, with D maybe TRBD1 (5 bases). V lost 7 bases and J lost 0, with 16 bases in between. The CDR3 sequence is 16 residues long. Germline CDR1 and CDR2: MDHEN and SYDVKM. CDR3 nucleotides: TGTGCCAGCAAACCCCCCGGGGGGAGCTCTGGAAACACCATATATTTT. This codes for CASKPPGGSSGNTIYF.

V is TRBV7-2 and J is TRBJ2-3, with TRBD2 identical over 7 bases. The CDR3 runs to 14 residues. Germline V gives CDR1 SGHTA, CDR2 FQGNSA. V lost 2 bases and J lost 4; bases outside the gene matches: 3. CDR3: CASSLRTSSDTQYF. Here the CDR3 DNA reads TGTGCCAGCAGCTTAAGGACTAGTTCAGATACGCAGTATTTT.

This rearrangement joins TRBV30 to TRBJ2-1, with 8 nucleotides matching TRBD2. Germline values: CDR1 GTSNPN, CDR2 SVGIG (reference sequence). CDR3 length: 12 residues. The J segment lost 8 bases and the V segment lost 3 bases, leaving 3 bases of the junction unmatched. The DNA for the CDR3 is TGTGCCTGGAGCCCGACTAGCGATGAGCAGTTCTTC. Encoded protein: CAWSPTSDEQFF. Complete variable domain (other parts from reference TRBV30 and TRBJ2-1): SQTIHQWPATLVQPVGSPLSLECTVEGTSNPNLYWYRQAAGRGLQLLFYSVGIGQISSEVPQNLSASRPQDRQFILSSKKLLLSDSGFYLCAWSPTSDEQFFGPGTRLTVL.

This rearrangement joins TRBV6-5 to TRBJ2-7, with D perhaps matching TRBD2 (6 bases). Germline V gene lookup returns CDR1 MNHEY and CDR2 SVGAGI. V lost 5 bases, J lost 2 bases, and 13 bases lay in between. This CDR3 comprises 14 residues. The CDR3 reads CASSPRGLPYEQYF. As DNA, the CDR3 is TGTGCCAGCAGTCCCCGCGGACTACCCTACGAGCAGTACTTC.

The chain carries TRBV4-3 and TRBJ1-2; 7 nucleotides agree with TRBD1. This CDR3 comprises 14 residues. Germline lookup yields CDR1 LGHNA and CDR2 YSLEER. Trimming cost V 4 bases and J 3 bases; bases outside gene matches: 5. The CDR3 is CASSPATGDYGYTF. CDR3 DNA sequence: TGCGCCAGCAGCCCGGCCACAGGGGACTATGGCTACACCTTC.

This chain connects TRBV29-1 to TRBJ2-5; perhaps TRBD1 as D (6 bases). This CDR3 region has 15 residues. V lost 4 bases to trimming and J lost 5 bases, with 20 bases between them. The germline gives CDR1 SQVTM, CDR2 ANQGSEA. Here the CDR3 DNA reads TGCAGCGTTGTCTCCATACAGGGACATGGGGAGACCCAGTACTTC. This sequence encodes CSVVSIQGHGETQYF.

Comment on this clone: The junction and the germline gene differ at one end; a read error may be behind it. The chain combines TRBV6-6 with TRBJ2-3; no clear D gene. Germline CDR1 is MNHNY and CDR2 is SVGAGI (reference sequence). The CDR3 sequence is 13 residues long. The CDR3 region is CASGYTGTDTQYF. The CDR3 DNA sequence: TGTGCCAGCGGTTACACTGGCACAGATACGCAGTATTTT.

This clone was recorded only once. This chain links TRBV18 with TRBJ2-5, with TRBD1 identical over 9 bases. Germline V gene sequence: CDR1 KGHSH, CDR2 LQKENI. The V gene end was trimmed by 2 bases and the J gene end by 5 bases; junction bases not matched to a gene: 9. This CDR3 has 16 amino acids. CDR3 protein: CASSPATGGSVETQYF. The CDR3 nucleotides are TGTGCCAGCTCACCAGCGACAGGGGGAAGCGTGGAGACCCAGTACTTC.

V usage is TRBV3-1 (or the pseudogene TRBV3-2) and J usage is TRBJ2-5; TRBD1 matches at 8 bases. Trimming removed 3 bases from V and 5 bases from J; junction bases left unmatched: 8. There are 15 residues in the CDR3. Germline V lookup: CDR1 LGHDT, CDR2 YNNKEL (reference sequence). CDR3 coding DNA: TGTGCCAGCAGCCACACCCAGGGGGCGCGGGAGACCCAGTACTTC. It codes for CASSHTQGARETQYF.

The gene calls are TRBV2 and TRBJ1-1; D call uncertain. Germline V CDR1 and CDR2: SNHLY, FYNNEI. The CDR3 is made up of 12 amino acids. With 2 bases removed from V and 5 bases from J, the gap between germline ends came to 6 bases. This CDR3 is CASSERGTEAFF. In DNA form, the CDR3 reads TGTGCCAGCAGTGAACGAGGGACTGAAGCTTTCTTT.

V is TRBV6-2 or TRBV6-3 and J is TRBJ2-1; 12 bases fit TRBD2. Germline V gives CDR1 MNHEY, CDR2 SVGEGT. Trimming cost V 6 bases and J 6 bases; bases outside gene matches: 6. The CDR3 covers 15 residues. The CDR3 protein is CASSRRGLAGNEQFF. The CDR3 DNA is TGTGCCAGCAGCCGCCGGGGACTAGCGGGCAATGAGCAGTTCTTC.

The V gene is TRBV5-1, the J gene TRBJ1-1; 8 nucleotides match TRBD1. The ends lost 0 bases at V and 2 bases at J; junction bases unmatched: 3. CDR3 size: 15 residues. Germline CDR1 and CDR2: SGHRS and YFSETQ. Here the CDR3 DNA reads TGCGCCAGCAGCTTGGCGGACAGGGACAACACTGAAGCTTTCTTT. Protein product: CASSLADRDNTEAFF.

The chain combines TRBV3-1 (or the pseudogene TRBV3-2) with TRBJ1-1; TRBD1 might be the D (6 bases). The CDR3 runs to 14 residues. From germline, CDR1 is LGHDT and CDR2 YNNKEL (reference sequence). V lost 4 bases and J lost 2, with 11 bases in between. The CDR3 reads CASSRYRVNTEAFF. In DNA form, the CDR3 reads TGTGCCAGCAGCCGATACAGGGTCAACACTGAAGCTTTCTTT.

The chain joins TRBV19 to TRBJ2-7, with a possible D match to TRBD2 (6 bases). Trimming took off 2 bases at V and 4 bases at J, with 15 bases between the two ends. The CDR3 runs 15 residues. From germline, CDR1 is LNHDA and CDR2 SQIVND (reference sequence). As DNA, the CDR3 is TGTGCCAGTAGTATAAAGGTAGGACTAACATACGAGCAGTACTTC. Translation gives CASSIKVGLTYEQYF.

The rearrangement joins TRBV5-1 to TRBJ2-5; 9 nucleotides line up with TRBD1. V lost 3 bases to trimming and J lost 5 bases; unmatched junction nucleotides: 11. The CDR3 loop spans 16 amino acids. The germline CDR1 and CDR2 sequences are SGHRS and YFSETQ. Here the CDR3 DNA reads TGCGCCAGCAGCTCAACAGGGGGCTGGCTCGGGGAGACCCAGTACTTC. Translated: CASSSTGGWLGETQYF.

This chain links TRBV15 with TRBJ1-2; TRBD1 aligns across 7 bases. Germline V lookup: CDR1 LNHNV, CDR2 YYDKDF (reference sequence). J lost 9 bases, V lost 4 bases, and 8 bases had no gene match. The CDR3 loop spans 13 amino acids. CDR3 nucleotides: TGTGCCACCAGCAAGGGCCAGGACAGGAGCTACACCTTC. Protein product: CATSKGQDRSYTF. The complete variable domain, with remaining parts taken from reference TRBV15 and TRBJ1-2, reads DAMVIQNPRYQVTQFGKPVTLSCSQTLNHNVMYWYQQKSSQAPKLLFHYYDKDFNNEADTPDNFQSRRPNTSFCFLDIRSPGLGDTAMYLCATSKGQDRSYTFGSGTRLTVV.

This chain connects TRBV14 to TRBJ1-6, with D possibly being TRBD1 (5 bases). The CDR3 spans 15 residues. Deletions cut 4 bases from V and 13 bases from J, with 20 bases between. Germline V gives CDR1 SGHDN, CDR2 FVKESK. In nucleotides, the CDR3 is TGTGCCAGCAGCCCTTTTCAGGGATTCTTCGAGCCCCTCCACTTT. Its translation: CASSPFQGFFEPLHF.

The chain recombines TRBV28 with TRBJ2-1, with a weak D call TRBD1 (6 bases). V dropped 4 bases and J dropped 8 bases, with 12 bases sitting between them. CDR1 and CDR2 (germline): MDHEN, SYDVKM. The CDR3 is 13 residues long. In DNA form, the CDR3 reads TGTGCCAGCAGTTCCTACAGGGTTCATGAGCAGTTCTTC. Protein sequence: CASSSYRVHEQFF. The full variable domain, in which reference TRBV28 and TRBJ2-1 provide the parts outside the CDR3, is DVKVTQSSRYLVKRTGEKVFLECVQDMDHENMFWYRQDPGLGLRLIYFSYDVKMKEKGDIPEGYSVSREKKERFSLILESASTNQTSMYLCASSSYRVHEQFFGPGTRLTVL.